This is a list of T cell receptor beta chains from one sample in a study of T cells in tuberculosis. Clones were sequenced by immunoSEQ multiplex PCR, and TCRdb holds only the in-frame ones, with some missing. This table has 47,000 or so clones, 90% to 95% appearing once. The sample in question was PBMCs, obtained at tuberculosis diagnosis. Receptors originate from an adult with tuberculosis. Each CDR3 is given with its conserved first and last residue. The order of the fields is CDR3 length, clone size, V gene, J gene, D gene, CDR3 protein, CDR3 DNA. The D gene is left open where the match is weak. Where a row states a size, it is once, few, many or the class of an expanded clone; other rows omit it.

>13|.|TRBV14|TRBJ2-1|.
CASSQAIRNEQFF
TGTGCCAGCAGCCAAGCTATCCGGAATGAGCAGTTCTTC
>13|.|TRBV2|TRBJ2-7|TRBD1
CASSGQGIYEQYF
TGTGCCAGCAGTGGACAGGGGATCTACGAGCAGTACTTC
>13|.|TRBV28|TRBJ1-1|TRBD1
CASKGDSYTEAFF
TGTGCCAGCAAGGGGGACAGCTACACTGAAGCTTTCTTT
>14|.|TRBV5-1|TRBJ2-2|.
CASSLGGGTGELFF
TGCGCCAGCAGCTTGGGGGGCGGCACCGGGGAGCTGTTTTTT
>17|.|TRBV19|TRBJ1-5|.
CASSIGFGRTSNQPQHF
TGTGCCAGTAGTATAGGTTTTGGGAGAACTAGCAATCAGCCCCAGCATTTT
>14|.|TRBV5-1|TRBJ2-5|TRBD2
CASSPSGNQETQYF
TGCGCCAGCAGTCCTAGCGGGAATCAAGAGACCCAGTACTTC
>14|.|TRBV30|TRBJ1-5|.
CAWSGIGGREPQHF
TGTGCCTGGAGTGGTATTGGGGGCAGGGAGCCCCAGCATTTT
>14|.|TRBV7-9|TRBJ1-1|TRBD1
CASSYAQGDTEAFF
TGTGCCAGCAGCTATGCACAGGGGGACACTGAAGCTTTCTTT
>13|.|TRBV30|TRBJ1-1|TRBD1
CAWTVDRGTEAFF
TGTGCCTGGACGGTGGACAGGGGGACTGAAGCTTTCTTT
>14|.|TRBV30|TRBJ1-4|TRBD1
CASKPTGTNEKLFF
TGTGCCTCAAAACCGACAGGGACTAATGAAAAACTGTTTTTT
>15|.|TRBV15|TRBJ2-3|.
CATSRDGRYTDTQYF
TGTGCCACCAGCAGAGATGGGCGCTACACAGATACGCAGTATTTT
>13|.|TRBV10-1|TRBJ2-1|.
CASSVDRYNEQFF
TGCGCCAGCAGTGTTGACAGATACAATGAGCAGTTCTTC
>15|.|TRBV7-3|TRBJ2-3|TRBD2
CASSSQGLDADTQYF
TGTGCCAGCAGCTCACAGGGACTAGACGCAGATACGCAGTATTTT
>17|.|TRBV25-1|TRBJ2-1|TRBD2
CASSDPPTSGLYNEQFF
TGTGCCAGCAGTGACCCCCCGACTAGCGGACTTTACAATGAGCAGTTCTTC
>18|.|TRBV27|TRBJ2-7|TRBD2
CASSFRSELAGVSYEQYF
TGTGCCAGCAGTTTTCGCTCGGAGCTAGCGGGAGTGTCGTACGAGCAGTACTTC
>18|once|TRBV11-2|TRBJ1-3|.
CASSLPKQGTLSGNTIYF
TGTGCCAGCAGCTTACCCAAACAGGGAACACTCTCTGGAAACACCATATATTTT
>13|.|TRBV19|TRBJ1-2|.
CASSIDANYGYTF
TGTGCCAGTAGTATAGACGCTAACTATGGCTACACCTTC
>11|.|TRBV29-1|TRBJ2-7|TRBD1
CSVGTGVEQYF
TGCAGCGTTGGGACAGGGGTCGAGCAGTACTTC
>16|.|TRBV7-2|TRBJ2-7|.
CASSLIGLSTSYEQYF
TGTGCCAGCAGCCTAATCGGACTCTCCACCTCCTACGAGCAGTACTTC
>10|.|TRBV28|TRBJ2-7|.
CASSAGEQYF
TGTGCCAGCAGTGCGGGGGAGCAGTACTTC
>17|.|TRBV12-1|TRBJ1-3|.
CASSFARGINSGNTIYF
.
>15|.|TRBV30|TRBJ1-3|.
CAWSVRAGTGNTIYF
TGTGCCTGGAGTGTTAGAGCGGGAACGGGGAACACCATATATTTT
>14|.|TRBV9|TRBJ2-3|TRBD2
CASSASSGTNTQYF
TGTGCCAGCAGCGCATCCTCCGGGACTAACACGCAGTATTTT
>11|few|TRBV29-1|TRBJ2-1|.
CSALDPGEQFF
TGCAGCGCATTGGATCCGGGTGAGCAGTTCTTC
>12|.|TRBV29-1|TRBJ1-1|.
CSARGMNTEAFF
TGCAGCGCCAGGGGAATGAACACTGAAGCTTTCTTT
>16|.|TRBV4-1|TRBJ1-3|.
CASSQDPGNRLNTIYF
TGCGCCAGCAGCCAAGATCCAGGGAACCGTCTAAACACCATATATTTT
>15|.|TRBV7-2|TRBJ2-3|TRBD2
CASSIIAGATDTQYF
TGTGCCAGCAGTATTATAGCGGGAGCTACAGATACGCAGTATTTT
>15|once|TRBV21-1|TRBJ2-7|.
CASSATTGTAYEQYF
TGTGCCAGCAGCGCAACGACCGGGACAGCGTACGAGCAGTACTTC
>14|.|TRBV4-3|TRBJ2-1|TRBD1
CASSQDYRGNEQFF
TGCGCCAGCAGCCAAGATTACAGGGGAAATGAGCAGTTCTTC
>15|.|TRBV5-1|TRBJ2-5|TRBD1
CASSQNRGPQETQYF
TGCGCCAGCAGCCAAAACAGGGGGCCGCAAGAGACCCAGTACTTC
>16|.|TRBV5-4|TRBJ2-2|TRBD1
CAGTLTGGARTGELFF
TGTGCCGGTACTTTGACAGGGGGCGCCCGAACCGGGGAGCTGTTTTTT
>11|.|TRBV19|TRBJ1-2|.
CATQLGGGYTF
TGTGCCACACAGCTCGGGGGTGGCTACACCTTC
>15|.|TRBV7-8|TRBJ1-2|TRBD1
CASSLIGQGESGYTF
TGTGCCAGCAGCTTAATAGGACAGGGCGAGAGTGGCTACACCTTC
>16|.|TRBV7-9|TRBJ2-1|TRBD2
CASSSSGRQTYNEQFF
TGTGCCAGCAGCTCAAGCGGGAGGCAGACCTACAATGAGCAGTTCTTC
>14|.|TRBV11-2|TRBJ2-3|TRBD2
CASSLPGRADTQYF
TGTGCCAGCAGCTTACCCGGGAGGGCAGATACGCAGTATTTT
>16|.|TRBV5-6|TRBJ1-1|TRBD1
CASSSRDRIRNTEAFF
TGTGCCAGCAGCTCCCGGGACAGAATCCGAAACACTGAAGCTTTCTTT
>14|.|TRBV7-3|TRBJ2-2|.
CASTNTGGTGELFF
TGTGCCAGCACCAACACCGGGGGCACCGGGGAGCTGTTTTTT
>15|.|TRBV2|TRBJ1-1|.
CASSGAGRGNTEAFF
TGTGCCAGCAGTGGGGCAGGGAGGGGGAACACTGAAGCTTTCTTT
>14|.|TRBV30|TRBJ2-3|TRBD2
CAWSGLAGVDTQYF
TGTGCCTGGAGTGGCCTAGCGGGAGTGGATACGCAGTATTTT
>12|.|TRBV6-1|TRBJ1-3|.
CASSDQGYTIYF
TGTGCCAGCAGTGATCAGGGCTACACCATATATTTT
>16|.|TRBV18|TRBJ1-3|TRBD1
CASSPGQQSSGNTIYF
TGTGCCAGCTCACCGGGACAGCAAAGCTCTGGAAACACCATATATTTT
>16|.|TRBV13|TRBJ2-1|.
CASSLWSWVMRHEQFF
TGTGCCAGCAGCTTATGGAGTTGGGTTATGCGGCATGAGCAGTTCTTC
>15|.|TRBV5-6|TRBJ2-3|.
CASSAWTTRTDTQYF
TGTGCCAGCAGCGCCTGGACTACTCGCACAGATACGCAGTATTTT
>14|once|TRBV27|TRBJ2-5|.
CASSSWPSEETQYF
TGTGCCAGCAGTTCCTGGCCGTCGGAGGAGACCCAGTACTTC
>13|once|TRBV7-8|TRBJ2-1|TRBD1
CASSFLQGNEQFF
TGTGCCAGCAGCTTTTTACAGGGGAATGAGCAGTTCTTC
>15|once|TRBV28|TRBJ2-7|TRBD2
CASTHSGRMSYEQYF
TGTGCCAGCACCCATAGCGGGAGAATGTCCTACGAGCAGTACTTC
>16|once|TRBV18|TRBJ1-1|.
CASSLHARVGVAEAFF
TGTGCCAGCTCACTCCACGCGCGGGTGGGAGTCGCTGAAGCTTTCTTT
>15|.|TRBV19|TRBJ2-7|TRBD1
CASSTNEGGNYEQYF
TGTGCCAGTAGTACAAATGAAGGGGGCAATTACGAGCAGTACTTC
>17|.|TRBV9|TRBJ2-1|.
CASSGRQAARGYNEQFF
TGTGCCAGCAGCGGCCGCCAGGCAGCACGGGGCTACAATGAGCAGTTCTTC
>16|.|TRBV6-5|TRBJ2-7|TRBD2
CASSYSGGRLSYEQYF
TGTGCCAGCAGTTACTCTGGCGGGAGACTCTCCTACGAGCAGTACTTC
>15|.|TRBV27|TRBJ1-3|TRBD1
CASSPDRGSGNTIYF
TGTGCCAGCAGCCCCGACAGGGGCTCTGGAAACACCATATATTTT
>15|.|TRBV23-1|TRBJ1-1|.
CASSQHPGMNTEAFF
TGCGCCAGCAGTCAACATCCGGGGATGAACACTGAAGCTTTCTTT
>13|.|TRBV30|TRBJ1-2|TRBD1
CAWSLTGNYGYTF
TGTGCCTGGAGTTTGACAGGGAACTATGGCTACACCTTC
>14|.|TRBV7-2|TRBJ1-2|.
CASSRPGRPYGYTF
TGTGCCAGCAGCAGGCCAGGGAGGCCCTATGGCTACACCTTC
>17|.|TRBV15|TRBJ2-2|TRBD2
CATSRAGLAGVTGELFF
TGTGCCACCAGCAGAGCTGGGCTAGCGGGAGTAACCGGGGAGCTGTTTTTT
>15|.|TRBV11-2|TRBJ2-6|.
CASSLTVSGANVLTF
TGTGCCAGCAGCTTAACAGTCTCTGGGGCCAACGTCCTGACTTTC
>14|.|TRBV27|TRBJ2-7|.
CASSFAGVPYEQYF
TGTGCCAGCAGTTTTGCAGGGGTCCCCTACGAGCAGTACTTC
>15|.|TRBV10-1|TRBJ2-1|TRBD2
CASETGTSAHNEQFF
TGCGCCAGCGAGACCGGGACTAGCGCCCACAATGAGCAGTTCTTC
>17|.|TRBV5-1|TRBJ2-2|TRBD1
CASSLDNRGISTGELFF
TGCGCCAGCAGCTTGGACAACAGGGGAATCAGCACCGGGGAGCTGTTTTTT
>16|.|TRBV9|TRBJ2-3|TRBD2
CASSGGLAGATDTQYF
TGTGCCAGCAGCGGAGGACTAGCGGGAGCCACAGATACGCAGTATTTT